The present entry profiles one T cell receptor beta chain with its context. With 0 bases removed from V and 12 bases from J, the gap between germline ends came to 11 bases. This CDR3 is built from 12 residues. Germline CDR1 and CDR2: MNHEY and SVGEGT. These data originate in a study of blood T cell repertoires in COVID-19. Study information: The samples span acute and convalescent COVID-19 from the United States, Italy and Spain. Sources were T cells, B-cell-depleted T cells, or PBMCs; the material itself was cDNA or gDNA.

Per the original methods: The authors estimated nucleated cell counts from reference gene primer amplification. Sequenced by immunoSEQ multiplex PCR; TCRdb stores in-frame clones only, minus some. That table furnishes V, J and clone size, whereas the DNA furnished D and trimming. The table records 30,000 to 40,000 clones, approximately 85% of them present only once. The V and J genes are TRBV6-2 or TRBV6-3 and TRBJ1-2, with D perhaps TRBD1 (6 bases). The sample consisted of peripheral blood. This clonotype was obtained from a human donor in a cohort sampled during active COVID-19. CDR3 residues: CASSYSQGMDTF. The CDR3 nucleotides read TGTGCCAGCAGTTACTCCCAGGGGATGGACACCTTC.